This T cell receptor beta chain is from a study of cytomegalovirus exposure and HLA in healthy donors. Findings and caveats of the study: Only CMV serostatus was available as immune exposure information. An ancestry cluster, one associated with Asian ancestry, reportedly showed fewer N-insertions than the approximately 670-donor mean in a later analysis. Researchers reported that a few CMV-associated chains were confirmed in vitro as CMV antigen-specific. The productive fraction for most TCR beta V segments was about 90% or about 30% in an earlier analysis.

Primers included in the PCR were 60 Vbeta and 13 Jbeta primers. The data were produced by immunoSEQ multiplex PCR, yet TCRdb's version contains in-frame clones alone and is incomplete. The sample comprises 140,000 or so clones, roughly 80% of which are singletons, and about 1.3% rests with the top ten. The germline V gene has CDR1 SGHNT and CDR2 YYREEE (reference sequence). V shed 4 bases and J shed 7 bases, with 12 bases lying between them. CDR3 length equals 13 residues. As to this clone: Its antigen remains unidentified.

Sequences were obtained from PBMCs. This TCR came from a female donor in good health and CMV-seronegative. The chain couples TRBV5-4 to TRBJ2-1; D remains ambiguous. CDR3 nucleotide sequence: TGTGCCAGCAGCCCCGTTCGTGAGAATGAGCAGTTCTTC. Encoded protein: CASSPVRENEQFF.